This is a list of T cell receptor beta chains from one sample in a study of T-cell reconstitution after alpha-beta-depleted transplantation in children. TCRdb re-analysed the PCR reads in MiXCR, keeping a single row per CDR3 protein. The sample shows about 110,000 distinct CDR3 sequences, about 6.4% of them seen only once. The input for sequencing was PBMCs, mostly from graft donor cells, taken 360 days after TCRalphabeta/CD19-depleted stem cell transplant. Source of these receptors: a male patient aged 2 to 10 who had a stem cell transplant for acute lymphoblastic leukemia, so the T cells may come from the graft donor. Each CDR3 is given with its conserved first and last residue. Each record gives: CDR3 protein, CDR3 DNA, V gene, clone size, D gene, J gene. D genes are given only for firm matches. For some rows the clone size is stated as once, few or many, or as a class when expanded; others skip it.

CASSLGLAGIYEQYF | TGTGCCAGCAGCTTAGGGCTAGCGGGGATCTACGAGCAGTACTTC | TRBV7-2 | many | TRBD2 | TRBJ2-7
CASSQGIGQGRDTQYF | TGCGCCAGCAGCCAAGGAATCGGACAGGGCAGGGATACGCAGTATTTT | TRBV4-3 | many | TRBD1 | TRBJ2-3
CASRQGVGNGYTF | TGTGCCAGCCGACAGGGAGTGGGGAATGGCTACACCTTC | TRBV19 | few | TRBD1 | TRBJ1-2
CASSHHPTAQYF | TGTGCCAGCAGCCACCACCCGACCGCGCAGTATTTT | TRBV4-2 | many | . | TRBJ2-3
CASSEGQVSSGANVLTF | TGCGCCAGCAGCGAGGGACAGGTGAGCTCTGGGGCCAACGTCCTGACTTTC | TRBV4-1 | few | TRBD1 | TRBJ2-6
CASRGWQTSGANVLTF | TGTGCCAGCAGGGGTTGGCAGACCTCTGGGGCCAACGTCCTGACTTTC | TRBV25-1 | many | . | TRBJ2-6
CAISEPDGHYGYTF | TGTGCCATCAGTGAGCCAGACGGTCACTATGGCTACACCTTC | TRBV10-3 | many | . | TRBJ1-2
CASSSRVFETQYF | TGTGCCAGCAGCTCGAGGGTTTTCGAGACCCAGTACTTC | TRBV7-9 | few | . | TRBJ2-5
CASSEMGHASTDTQYF | TGTGCCAGCAGTGAAATGGGACACGCTAGCACAGATACGCAGTATTTT | TRBV2 | few | . | TRBJ2-3
CSARNPAGTWGETQYF | TGCAGTGCTAGAAACCCCGCGGGTACTTGGGGGGAGACCCAGTACTTC | TRBV20-1 | many | . | TRBJ2-5
CATRRVVDNEQFF | TGTGCCACCCGCAGAGTGGTGGACAATGAGCAGTTCTTC | TRBV15 | many | . | TRBJ2-1
CASSHGQGIADYEQYF | TGCGCCAGCAGCCACGGGCAGGGGATTGCGGACTACGAGCAGTACTTC | TRBV5-1 | many | . | TRBJ2-7
CASSLGTKPEAFF | TGTGCCAGCAGTCTAGGGACGAAACCTGAAGCTTTCTTT | TRBV2 | . | . | TRBJ1-1
CASSVAEGVRAEAFF | TGTGCCAGCAGCGTAGCAGAGGGGGTAAGAGCTGAAGCTTTCTTT | TRBV9 | many | . | TRBJ1-1
CASRGQMNTEAFF | TGCGCCAGCAGGGGACAGATGAACACTGAAGCTTTCTTT | TRBV5-1 | many | TRBD1 | TRBJ1-1
CASSRFTGGSTDTQYF | TGTGCCAGCAGCCGCTTTACAGGGGGCAGCACAGATACGCAGTATTTT | TRBV6-5 | few | TRBD1 | TRBJ2-3
CASSLRPGTRNEQYF | TGTGCCAGCAGCTTAAGACCGGGAACACGCAACGAGCAGTACTTC | TRBV7-8 | . | . | TRBJ2-7
CASSPWTGGKLFF | TGTGCCAGCAGCCCTTGGACAGGGGGAAAACTGTTTTTT | TRBV7-9 | many | TRBD1 | TRBJ1-4
CSARGGTGGGDEQFF | TGCAGTGCTAGGGGCGGGACAGGGGGCGGCGATGAGCAGTTCTTC | TRBV20-1 | . | TRBD1 | TRBJ2-1
CASSWGQIGELFF | TGTGCCAGCAGTTGGGGACAGATCGGGGAGCTGTTTTTT | TRBV27 | few | TRBD1 | TRBJ2-2
CASSLGTSYEQYF | TGTGCCAGCAGTTTAGGGACTTCCTACGAGCAGTACTTC | TRBV27 | many | . | TRBJ2-7
CASSLSPPYEQYF | TGTGCCAGCAGTTTATCCCCCCCTTACGAGCAGTACTTC | TRBV27 | many | . | TRBJ2-7
CASSEAEISTDTQYF | TGTGCCAGCAGTGAAGCGGAGATTAGCACAGATACGCAGTATTTT | TRBV2 | . | . | TRBJ2-3
CASSASGRSKNEQFF | TGTGCCAGTAGTGCTTCGGGAAGGAGTAAAAATGAGCAGTTCTTC | TRBV19 | . | . | TRBJ2-1
CASSLGAGGPGNEQFF | TGTGCCAGCAGCCTGGGAGCGGGAGGGCCAGGAAATGAGCAGTTCTTC | TRBV4-2 | many | TRBD2 | TRBJ2-1
CASSLGQRIPEELFF | TGTGCCAGCAGCTTAGGACAGAGGATCCCCGAAGAACTGTTTTTT | TRBV7-9 | few | . | TRBJ1-4
CASSYGWRPATNEKLFF | TGTGCCAGCAGTTACGGATGGAGACCCGCAACTAATGAAAAACTGTTTTTT | TRBV6-5 | many | . | TRBJ1-4
CASSATGRNYGYTF | TGTGCCAGCAGCGCCACAGGGAGAAACTATGGCTACACCTTC | TRBV9 | . | . | TRBJ1-2
CASSSSGTHKNLVMNTEAFF | TGTGCCAGCAGTTCCTCCGGGACCCACAAAAACCTCGTTATGAACACTGAAGCTTTCTTT | TRBV28 | few | . | TRBJ1-1
CSARDVRGGHTEAFF | TGCAGTGCTAGAGATGTCAGGGGGGGGCACACTGAAGCTTTCTTT | TRBV20-1 | few | TRBD1 | TRBJ1-1
CASSRGRQNTDGYTF | TGTGCCAGCAGCCGAGGTCGACAGAATACGGATGGCTACACCTTC | TRBV4-2 | few | . | TRBJ1-2
CATSDSQPNSPLHF | TGTGCCACCAGTGATTCCCAACCTAATTCACCCCTCCACTTT | TRBV24-1 | . | . | TRBJ1-6
CASITIAVTQYF | TGTGCCAGCATCACCATAGCAGTTACGCAGTATTTT | TRBV27 | . | . | TRBJ2-3
CSANRGKGTGELFF | TGCAGTGCTAATAGAGGGAAGGGCACCGGGGAGCTGTTTTTT | TRBV20-1 | many | . | TRBJ2-2
CASSPGRYNEQFF | TGTGCCAGCAGCCCCGGCAGGTACAATGAGCAGTTCTTC | TRBV7-2 | few | . | TRBJ2-1
CASSYYDSSWEQFF | TGTGCCAGCAGTTACTACGATTCCTCCTGGGAGCAGTTCTTC | TRBV6-5 | many | . | TRBJ2-1
CAISELGGATDTQYF | TGTGCCATCAGTGAGTTGGGGGGGGCCACAGATACGCAGTATTTT | TRBV10-3 | many | . | TRBJ2-3
CASSPGGGVNTEAFF | TGTGCCAGCAGCCCCGGCGGTGGGGTGAACACTGAAGCTTTCTTT | TRBV9 | few | . | TRBJ1-1
CASRTGDGETQYF | TGTGCCAGCAGAACAGGGGACGGCGAGACCCAGTACTTC | TRBV6-1 | few | TRBD1 | TRBJ2-5
CASSSATRVNNSPLHF | TGTGCCAGCAGCTCCGCGACGAGGGTAAATAATTCACCCCTCCACTTT | TRBV7-8 | many | . | TRBJ1-6
CASSPGLAGRAYNEQFF | TGTGCCAGCAGCCCGGGACTAGCGGGCAGAGCCTACAATGAGCAGTTCTTC | TRBV7-8 | many | TRBD2 | TRBJ2-1
CASSIQGQPQHF | TGTGCCAGCAGCATTCAGGGACAGCCCCAGCATTTT | TRBV7-9 | many | . | TRBJ1-5
CASMMEGAWGAGTGELFF | TGCGCCAGCATGATGGAGGGGGCTTGGGGGGCAGGCACCGGGGAGCTGTTTTTT | TRBV10-1 | few | . | TRBJ2-2
CASRKREGPRGSHEQYF | TGTGCCAGCCGAAAGCGGGAGGGCCCGCGTGGTTCCCACGAGCAGTACTTC | TRBV7-6 | few | TRBD2 | TRBJ2-7
CASSLGGGLQETQYF | TGTGCCAGCAGCTTAGGGGGGGGGCTGCAGGAGACCCAGTACTTC | TRBV7-2 | . | . | TRBJ2-5
CASRLAREQYF | TGTGCCAGCAGGCTAGCGCGGGAGCAGTACTTC | TRBV6-2/TRBV6-3 | many | . | TRBJ2-7
CASSFLPGPSTDTQYF | TGCGCCAGCAGCTTCCTGCCCGGCCCGAGCACAGATACGCAGTATTTT | TRBV4-1 | many | . | TRBJ2-3
CASSESDGEKLNGYTF | TGTGCCAGCAGTGAATCTGACGGAGAGAAGTTGAATGGCTACACCTTC | TRBV25-1 | few | . | TRBJ1-2
CASSFRGDKPGELFF | TGTGCCAGCAGTTTTCGGGGCGATAAACCCGGGGAGCTGTTTTTT | TRBV6-5 | many | . | TRBJ2-2
CASRGGHPVSSYNEQFF | TGTGCCAGCAGAGGTGGACACCCCGTTAGCTCCTACAATGAGCAGTTCTTC | TRBV12-3/TRBV12-4 | many | . | TRBJ2-1
CASSSWGNTEAFF | TGTGCCAGCAGTAGCTGGGGTAACACTGAAGCTTTCTTT | TRBV28 | many | . | TRBJ1-1
CASSQEGLAGRYEQYF | TGTGCCAGCAGCCAAGAAGGCCTAGCGGGTCGGTACGAGCAGTACTTC | TRBV4-2 | many | TRBD2 | TRBJ2-7
CASSLRHLSLELFF | TGTGCCAGCAGTTTAAGACACCTATCCCTAGAGCTGTTTTTT | TRBV27 | . | . | TRBJ2-2
CATLGGGTDTQYF | TGTGCCACCCTCGGGGGGGGCACAGATACGCAGTATTTT | TRBV10-3 | many | TRBD2 | TRBJ2-3